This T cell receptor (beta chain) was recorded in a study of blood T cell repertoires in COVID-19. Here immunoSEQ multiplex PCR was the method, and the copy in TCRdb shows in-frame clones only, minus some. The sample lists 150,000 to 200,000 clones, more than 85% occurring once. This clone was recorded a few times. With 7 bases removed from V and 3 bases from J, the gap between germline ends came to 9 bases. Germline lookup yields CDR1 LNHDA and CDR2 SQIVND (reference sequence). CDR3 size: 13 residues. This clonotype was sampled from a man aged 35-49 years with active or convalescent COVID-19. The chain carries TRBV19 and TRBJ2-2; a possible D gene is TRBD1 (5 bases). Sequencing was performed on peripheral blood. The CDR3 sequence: CASTRVDTGELFF. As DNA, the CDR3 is TGTGCCAGTACCAGGGTGGACACCGGGGAGCTGTTTTTT.